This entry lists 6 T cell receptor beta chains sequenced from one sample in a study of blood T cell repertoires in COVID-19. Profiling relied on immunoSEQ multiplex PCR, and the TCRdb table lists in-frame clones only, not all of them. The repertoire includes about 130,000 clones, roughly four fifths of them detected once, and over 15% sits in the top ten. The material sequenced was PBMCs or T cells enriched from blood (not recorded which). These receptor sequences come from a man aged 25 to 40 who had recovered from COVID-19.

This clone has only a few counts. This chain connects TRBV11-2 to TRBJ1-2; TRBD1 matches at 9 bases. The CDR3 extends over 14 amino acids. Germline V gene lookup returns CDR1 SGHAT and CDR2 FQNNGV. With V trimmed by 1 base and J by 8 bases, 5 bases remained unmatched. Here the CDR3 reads CASSLVQGAYGYTF. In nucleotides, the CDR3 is TGTGCCAGCAGCTTAGTACAGGGGGCGTACGGCTACACCTTC.

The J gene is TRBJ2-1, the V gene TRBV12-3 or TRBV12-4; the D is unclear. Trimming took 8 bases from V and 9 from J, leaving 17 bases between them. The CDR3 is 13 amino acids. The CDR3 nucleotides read TGTGCCAGCCACCCGCTCCCGACGGGTGAGCAGTTCTTC. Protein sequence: CASHPLPTGEQFF.

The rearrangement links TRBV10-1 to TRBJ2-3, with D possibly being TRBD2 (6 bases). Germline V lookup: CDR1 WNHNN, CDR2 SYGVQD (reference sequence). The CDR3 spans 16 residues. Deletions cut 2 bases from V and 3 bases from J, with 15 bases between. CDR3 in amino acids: CASSEQGGIITDTQYF. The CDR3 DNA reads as TGCGCCAGCAGTGAGCAAGGAGGGATAATAACAGATACGCAGTATTTT.

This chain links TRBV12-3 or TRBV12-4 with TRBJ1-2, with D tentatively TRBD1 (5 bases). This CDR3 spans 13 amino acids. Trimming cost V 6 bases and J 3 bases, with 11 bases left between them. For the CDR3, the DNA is TGTGCCAGCAGCTTACAGGTTGACTATGGCTACACCTTC. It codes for CASSLQVDYGYTF.

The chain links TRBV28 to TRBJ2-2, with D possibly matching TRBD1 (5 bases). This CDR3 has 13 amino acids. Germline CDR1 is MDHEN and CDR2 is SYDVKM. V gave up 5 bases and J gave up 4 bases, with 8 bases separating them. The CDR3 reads CASSGTGTGELFF. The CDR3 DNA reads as TGTGCCAGCAGTGGAACAGGCACCGGGGAGCTGTTTTTT.

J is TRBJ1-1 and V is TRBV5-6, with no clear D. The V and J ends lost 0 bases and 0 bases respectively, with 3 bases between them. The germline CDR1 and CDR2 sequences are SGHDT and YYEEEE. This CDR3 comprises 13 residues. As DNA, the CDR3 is TGTGCCAGCAGCTTGGTAGTGAACACTGAAGCTTTCTTT. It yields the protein CASSLVVNTEAFF.